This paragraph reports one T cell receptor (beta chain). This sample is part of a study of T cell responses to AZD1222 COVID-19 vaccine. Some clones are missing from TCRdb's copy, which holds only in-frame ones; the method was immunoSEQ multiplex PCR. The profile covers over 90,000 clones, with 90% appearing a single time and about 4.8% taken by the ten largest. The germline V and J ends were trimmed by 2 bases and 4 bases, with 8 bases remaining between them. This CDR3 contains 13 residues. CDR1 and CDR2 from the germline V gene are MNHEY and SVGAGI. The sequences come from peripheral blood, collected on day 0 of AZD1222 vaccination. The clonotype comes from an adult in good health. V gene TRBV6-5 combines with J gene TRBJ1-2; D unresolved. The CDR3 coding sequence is TGTGCCAGCAGTTACAGTCAGCTCTATGGCTACACCTTC. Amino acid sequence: CASSYSQLYGYTF.